These 3 T cell receptor beta chains came from one sample sequenced in a study of CD8+ T cells in alopecia areata. Treatment here: oral pan-JAK inhibitor, 5-10 mg twice daily. Sequencing templates came from extracted RNA that was reverse transcribed into cDNA. Clones were sequenced by immunoSEQ multiplex PCR, and TCRdb holds only the in-frame ones, with some missing. Of approximately 200,000 clones in the sample, around 56% were seen once. The sequencing here drew on CD4+ T cells sorted from blood, taken at week 4, from a patient treated with tofacitinib. The receptor set was obtained from a human donor with alopecia areata.

This rearrangement joins TRBV30 to TRBJ2-1, with a tentative D call TRBD1 (6 bases). The CDR3 contains 12 residues. Germline V gives CDR1 GTSNPN, CDR2 SVGIG (reference sequence). V shed 1 base and J shed 10 bases, with 11 bases lying between them. The CDR3 sequence is CAWSETQGEQFF. The CDR3 DNA is TGTGCCTGGAGTGAGACGCAGGGGGAGCAGTTCTTC. The full variable domain, with the rest looked up from reference TRBV30 and TRBJ2-1, is SQTIHQWPATLVQPVGSPLSLECTVEGTSNPNLYWYRQAAGRGLQLLFYSVGIGQISSEVPQNLSASRPQDRQFILSSKKLLLSDSGFYLCAWSETQGEQFFGPGTRLTVL.

The chain uses TRBV5-4 and TRBJ2-3, with 9 bases that match TRBD1. The V gene's germline CDR1 is SGHNT and CDR2 YYREEE (reference sequence). J lost 3 bases, V lost 4 bases, and 6 bases had no gene match. The CDR3 has 15 amino acids. CDR3 protein: CASSRQGGRTDTQYF. DNA for the CDR3: TGTGCCAGCAGCCGACAGGGGGGACGTACAGATACGCAGTATTTT.

This chain connects TRBV29-1 to TRBJ2-5; 8 nucleotides line up with TRBD1. After removal of 1 base from V and 5 bases from J, the junction contained 6 bases not matched to a gene. Germline values: CDR1 SQVTM, CDR2 ANQGSEA. The CDR3 contains 14 residues. The CDR3: CSVEGDRKGETQYF. The CDR3 coding sequence is TGCAGCGTTGAAGGGGACAGGAAAGGGGAGACCCAGTACTTC.